This is a list of T cell receptor beta chains from one sample in a study of response to subunit inactivated influenza vaccine. TCRdb called the RT-PCR reads again in MiXCR, with one record for every CDR3 protein. The sample holds about 500,000 distinct CDR3 sequences, 16% seen once. The material sequenced was CD4+ T cells sorted from PBMCs, taken 23 months after vaccination. Receptors were obtained from a man in his fifties or sixties who received an inactivated influenza vaccine. Both conserved end residues are part of each CDR3. A D gene is named only where the DNA matches it firmly. Size tells how often a clone was seen (once, few, many) or the class of an expanded clone, and some rows leave it out.

>-|TRBV20-1|TRBJ2-7|TRBD2
TGCAGTGCTCTTTCTTCGGGACTAGCGGGGTCCTACGAGCAGTACTTC
CSALSSGLAGSYEQYF
>-|TRBV18|TRBJ2-2|-
TGTGCCAGCTCATCTTACACCGCGAACACCGGGGAGCTGTTTTTT
CASSSYTANTGELFF
>-|TRBV6-2/TRBV6-3|TRBJ2-7|-
TGTGCCAGCAACCCCGACGGGCCACGCTACGAGCAGTACTTC
CASNPDGPRYEQYF
>-|TRBV5-1|TRBJ2-7|TRBD1
TGCGCCAGCAGCACACAGGGGGCTGTGTCCTACGAGCAGTACTTC
CASSTQGAVSYEQYF
>-|TRBV3-1|TRBJ1-2|-
TGTGCCAGCAGCCAGAGCACAGGGATAAGTAGTGGCTACACCTTC
CASSQSTGISSGYTF
>many|TRBV15|TRBJ2-7|-
TGTGCCACCAGCAGAGGGAATTACGAGCAGTACTTC
CATSRGNYEQYF
>-|TRBV12-3/TRBV12-4|TRBJ2-5|-
TGTGCCAGCAGTGCCGCCGACGTGGAGACCCAGTACTTC
CASSAADVETQYF
>-|TRBV6-5|TRBJ2-2|-
TGTGCCAGCAGTTCCCCGACCATGGCAGACGTGAACACCGGGGAGCTGTTTTTT
CASSSPTMADVNTGELFF
>-|TRBV28|TRBJ2-7|TRBD2
TGTGCCAGCAGTTTAAGAGCGGGAGTCACCTACGAGCAGTACTTC
CASSLRAGVTYEQYF
>few|TRBV11-2|TRBJ1-4|-
TGTGCCAGCAGCCCCGTAAGATCCCGTCGGCCCAATGAAAAACTGTTTTTT
CASSPVRSRRPNEKLFF
>-|TRBV7-9|TRBJ2-3|TRBD2
TGTGCCAGCAGCTTAGGTCGCGGGAGAGGTACAGATACGCAGTATTTT
CASSLGRGRGTDTQYF
>-|TRBV20-1|TRBJ2-3|TRBD1
TGCAGTGCCGCTATCGGGACAGGGAGCACAGATACGCAGTATTTT
CSAAIGTGSTDTQYF
>many|TRBV7-2|TRBJ2-3|-
TGTGCCAGCACCTCGGCTGGAACTACTAGCACAGATACGCAGTATTTT
CASTSAGTTSTDTQYF